One sample yielded the 27 T cell receptor beta chains listed below, sequenced in a study of early T cells in non-severe SARS-CoV-2 infection. TCRdb called the 5' RACE reads again in MiXCR, with one record for every CDR3 protein. The sample shows 85,000 to 100,000 distinct CDR3 sequences, 8% to 13% of them seen only once. Sequencing was done on a sample of whole blood. Receptors were obtained from an adult who was a healthcare worker with PCR-confirmed SARS-CoV-2 infection or an uninfected control (not recorded which).

This chain joins TRBV29-1 and TRBJ2-3; TRBD1 matches at 10 bases. The CDR3 extends over 16 amino acids. The germline V gene encodes CDR1 SQVTM and CDR2 ANQGSEA. With 5 bases clipped from V and 0 bases from J, the junction kept 8 bases outside the gene matches. DNA of the CDR3: TGCAGCGTTCTCACCGGGACAGGGGTTAGCACAGATACGCAGTATTTT. Protein sequence: CSVLTGTGVSTDTQYF.

The chain carries TRBV9 and TRBJ2-5; perhaps D is TRBD1 or TRBD2 (5 bases each). V lost 0 bases and J 1 base, leaving 13 bases between the germline ends. The length of the CDR3 is 16 residues. Germline V lookup: CDR1 SGDLS, CDR2 YYNGEE. This CDR3 is CASSVEVGAGQETQYF. In DNA form, the CDR3 reads TGTGCCAGCAGCGTAGAAGTCGGGGCAGGCCAAGAGACCCAGTACTTC. Full variable domain (rest looked up from reference TRBV9 and TRBJ2-5): DSGVTQTPKHLITATGQRVTLRCSPRSGDLSVYWYQQSLDQGLQFLIQYYNGEERAKGNILERFSAQQFPDLHSELNLSSLELGDSALYFCASSVEVGAGQETQYFGPGTRLLVL.

This clonotype was detected a few times. The chain recombines TRBV28 with TRBJ1-4; TRBD1 matches at 7 bases. CDR1 is MDHEN and CDR2 is SYDVKM in the germline V gene. The CDR3 is 13 amino acids. The V gene end was trimmed by 10 bases and the J gene end by 7 bases; junction bases not matched to a gene: 9. CDR3 region: CATSGGYGEKLFF. In DNA, the CDR3 is TGTGCCACATCAGGGGGATATGGTGAAAAACTGTTTTTT.

This clonotype turned up a few times. This chain uses TRBV27 with TRBJ2-3; D may be TRBD1 (6 bases). V was shortened by 0 bases and J by 7 bases, with 8 bases between the two germline ends. Per germline, CDR1 MNHEY and CDR2 SMNVEV (reference sequence). There are 13 residues in the CDR3. CDR3: CASSLSGGHTQYF. The CDR3 DNA sequence: TGTGCCAGCAGTTTATCTGGGGGCCATACGCAGTATTTT.

The V gene is TRBV7-9, the J gene TRBJ1-4; the D is unclear. Germline V gene lookup returns CDR1 SEHNR and CDR2 FQNEAQ (reference sequence). V lost 3 bases and J 8 bases, leaving 7 bases between the germline ends. CDR3 length: 12 residues. For the CDR3, the DNA is TGTGCCAGCAGCTTTCAAATCGAAAAACTGTTTTTT. This encodes CASSFQIEKLFF.

This chain connects TRBV29-1 to TRBJ2-5; no reliable D call. CDR1 and CDR2 from the germline V gene are SQVTM and ANQGSEA. The V end lost 2 bases, the J end lost 5 bases, and 9 bases lay between the germline ends. The CDR3 runs 12 residues. The CDR3: CSVETRRETQYF. CDR3 coding DNA: TGCAGCGTTGAAACCCGGCGGGAGACCCAGTACTTC.

In this sample, this clonotype turned up a few times. The chain is built from TRBV7-3 and TRBJ2-1; TRBD2 matches at 8 bases. J gave up 3 bases and V 5 bases, and 6 bases lay outside the gene matches. The CDR3 extends over 15 amino acids. Germline assignment: CDR1 SGHTA and CDR2 FQGTGA. CDR3 nucleotides: TGTGCCAGCAGCCCAACTAGCGGAAACTACAATGAGCAGTTCTTC. Its translation: CASSPTSGNYNEQFF.

This clonotype was detected only a few times. The rearrangement links TRBV5-4 to TRBJ2-3, with TRBD2 matching 10 bases. Germline V gene lookup returns CDR1 SGHNT and CDR2 YYREEE (reference sequence). V lost 5 bases, J lost 0 bases, and 0 bases stayed unmatched. The CDR3 totals 14 residues. CDR3: CASRTSGSTDTQYF. In nucleotides, the CDR3 is TGTGCCAGCAGGACTAGCGGGAGCACAGATACGCAGTATTTT.

The chain carries TRBV4-2 and TRBJ2-3, with D possibly being TRBD2 (5 bases). Germline assignment: CDR1 LGHNA and CDR2 YNFKEQ. The V gene lost 0 bases and the J gene lost 6 bases, with 13 bases spanning the gap. The CDR3 is made up of 15 amino acids. CDR3 region: CASSQETLPGDTQYF. The CDR3 coding sequence is TGTGCCAGCAGCCAAGAAACCCTCCCGGGGGATACGCAGTATTTT.

In this sample, this clonotype turned up a few times. This chain connects TRBV6-5 to TRBJ1-5; no reliable D call. Germline V gene lookup returns CDR1 MNHEY and CDR2 SVGAGI. The CDR3 runs to 15 residues. Trimming removed 0 bases at V and 2 bases at J, with 8 bases between. CDR3 DNA: TGTGCCAGCAGTTACTCGTTTCGGGGCAATCAGCCCCAGCATTTT. Translation gives CASSYSFRGNQPQHF.

The rearrangement links TRBV2 to TRBJ2-7; 7 bases match TRBD1. Germline values: CDR1 SNHLY, CDR2 FYNNEI. CDR3 length: 14 amino acids. With V trimmed by 6 bases and J by 2 bases, 7 bases remained unmatched. DNA of the CDR3: TGTGCCAGCAGCAATGGACAGGAGCCCTACGAGCAGTACTTC. This encodes CASSNGQEPYEQYF. The full variable domain, with the rest looked up from reference TRBV2 and TRBJ2-7, is EPEVTQTPSHQVTQMGQEVILRCVPISNHLYFYWYRQILGQKVEFLVSFYNNEISEKSEIFDDQFSVERPDGSNFTLKIRSTKLEDSAMYFCASSNGQEPYEQYFGPGTRLTVT.

At least ten counts were recorded for this clonotype. V gene TRBV6-5 combines with J gene TRBJ1-6; 9 positions match TRBD1. After removal of 5 bases from V and 4 bases from J, the junction contained 6 bases not matched to a gene. The CDR3 length is 16 residues. Germline CDR1 is MNHEY and CDR2 is SVGAGI. The CDR3 sequence: CASSHPTGGYNSPLHF. In DNA, the CDR3 is TGTGCCAGCAGTCACCCGACAGGGGGTTATAATTCACCCCTCCACTTT.

This clonotype was seen many times. The chain combines TRBV29-1 with TRBJ2-7, with a weak D call TRBD2 (5 bases). Germline V gives CDR1 SQVTM, CDR2 ANQGSEA. V shed 5 bases and J shed 4 bases, with 24 bases lying between them. CDR3 length equals 16 residues. In DNA, the CDR3 is TGCAGCGTTCCTCCCCTGAAACGGGAAGGATTGTACGAGCAGTACTTC. Translating gives CSVPPLKREGLYEQYF.

The table lists this clonotype with many counts. The chain joins TRBV7-3 to TRBJ1-2; 9 bases are a match to TRBD1. V was clipped by 3 bases and J by 8 bases; unmatched bases: 10. The CDR3 spans 15 residues. Germline assignment: CDR1 SGHTA and CDR2 FQGTGA. CDR3 residues: CASSFAGTGNGGYTF. The CDR3, as DNA: TGTGCCAGCAGCTTCGCCGGGACAGGGAATGGGGGCTACACCTTC.

The table lists this clonotype with a few counts. The chain employs TRBV6-6 and TRBJ1-3; D is possibly TRBD1 (6 bases). V was clipped by 3 bases and J by 0 bases, with 15 bases between them. Germline V gene sequence: CDR1 MNHNY, CDR2 SVGAGI (reference sequence). The CDR3 covers 17 residues. The CDR3 DNA reads as TGTGCCAGCAGTTATACCCAGACAGGCGGCTCTGGAAACACCATATATTTT. Protein: CASSYTQTGGSGNTIYF.

The V and J genes are TRBV12-3 or TRBV12-4 and TRBJ1-4; D is perhaps TRBD1 (6 bases). The CDR3 sequence is 15 residues long. V was pared by 6 bases and J by 8 bases, with 19 bases between. The CDR3 region has the DNA TGTGCCAGCAGCCGAGGGGGGCCAGGGCAGGAAAAACTGTTTTTT. It is translated as CASSRGGPGQEKLFF.

This clonotype was recorded a few times. The CDR3 bases are TGTGCCAGCAGGAGTATTTCTGAAGCTTTCTTT. Translating it yields CASRSISEAFF. J is TRBJ1-1 and V is TRBV28; unclear D gene. This CDR3 spans 11 amino acids. Germline V CDR1 and CDR2: MDHEN, SYDVKM. The V end lost 6 bases, the J end lost 6 bases, and 8 bases lay between the germline ends.

This clonotype was observed at least ten times. CDR3 nucleotides: TGCAGTGCTAGAGAGGGGAATAGCGGCACAGATACGCAGTATTTT. It yields the protein CSAREGNSGTDTQYF. The gene calls are TRBV20-1 and TRBJ2-3; tentatively, D is TRBD2 (5 bases). This CDR3 spans 15 amino acids. V was cut by 0 bases and J by 1 base, with 11 bases left in between. Germline V gene lookup returns CDR1 DFQATT and CDR2 SNEGSKA (reference sequence).

This clonotype was observed many times. V and J are TRBV29-1 and TRBJ1-4; D possibly corresponds to TRBD1 (5 bases). The germline V gene encodes CDR1 SQVTM and CDR2 ANQGSEA. Trimming took 6 bases from V and 7 from J, leaving 15 bases between them. The CDR3 covers 13 residues. The CDR3 reads CSVTGLRSEKLFF. The CDR3 nucleotides are TGCAGCGTCACGGGACTCCGAAGTGAAAAACTGTTTTTT.

This clonotype was counted only a few times. The V gene is TRBV12-3 or TRBV12-4, the J gene TRBJ1-2, with TRBD1 matching over 7 bases. The trim removed 1 base at V and 3 bases at J, leaving 5 bases unmatched. The CDR3 has 15 residues. CDR3 protein: CASSLGGQTHYGYTF. In DNA form, the CDR3 reads TGTGCCAGCAGTTTAGGGGGACAGACACACTATGGCTACACCTTC.

This clonotype was recorded at least ten times. The rearrangement joins TRBV7-3 to TRBJ2-6; weak D call: TRBD2 (5 bases). The CDR3 is 17 residues long. Germline V gene data show CDR1 as SGHTA and CDR2 as FQGTGA. V lost 5 bases to trimming and J lost 2 bases, with 16 bases between them. This chain's CDR3 is CASSPRVSGAGANVLTF. The DNA for the CDR3 is TGTGCCAGCAGCCCTCGGGTCTCCGGGGCTGGGGCCAACGTCCTGACTTTC.

The table lists this clonotype with many counts. This sequence joins TRBV10-3 and TRBJ2-1; D might be TRBD1 or TRBD2, each matching 5 bases. The V and J ends lost 8 bases and 0 bases respectively, with 17 bases between them. The CDR3 totals 16 residues. Germline CDR1 and CDR2: ENHRY and SYGVKD. The DNA for the CDR3 is TGTGCCATCGGGTCCGGGACCGGAAGCTCCTACAATGAGCAGTTCTTC. Translation: CAIGSGTGSSYNEQFF.

In this sample, this clonotype turned up many times. The J gene is TRBJ2-1, the V gene TRBV11-2; D gene unclear. Looked up from germline, CDR1 is SGHAT and CDR2 is FQNNGV. The CDR3 sequence is 11 residues long. Trimming stripped 4 bases from V and 6 bases from J, with 4 bases between. In DNA form, the CDR3 reads TGTGCCAGCAGCTACGGCAATGAGCAGTTCTTC. It encodes CASSYGNEQFF.

The table lists this clonotype with many counts. The gene calls are TRBV12-3 or TRBV12-4 and TRBJ1-5; possibly TRBD1 for D (5 bases). The V gene lost 3 bases and the J gene lost 5 bases, with 11 bases spanning the gap. This CDR3 has 14 amino acids. The CDR3 DNA follows: TGTGCCAGCAGTTTTAAACAGGACTATCAGCCCCAGCATTTT. Its protein is CASSFKQDYQPQHF.

The DNA for the CDR3 is TGTGCCAGCAGTTGGGGACTAGCGGGGATCACAGATACGCAGTATTTT. Protein: CASSWGLAGITDTQYF. The gene calls are TRBV6-2 or TRBV6-3 and TRBJ2-3, with 13 bases that match TRBD2. The ends lost 4 bases at V and 2 bases at J; junction bases unmatched: 3. Germline CDR1 and CDR2: MNHEY and SVGEGT. The CDR3 covers 16 residues.

This clonotype was observed a few times. V usage is TRBV29-1 and J usage is TRBJ1-1, with 9 bases lining up with TRBD1. Germline CDR1 is SQVTM and CDR2 is ANQGSEA. CDR3 length equals 14 residues. V shed 7 bases and J 0 bases; nucleotides not matched to a gene: 6. CDR3 in amino acids: CSAEGTGMNTEAFF. The CDR3, as DNA: TGCAGCGCCGAGGGGACAGGGATGAACACTGAAGCTTTCTTT.

This clonotype came up many times. The rearrangement joins TRBV29-1 to TRBJ1-1, with D possibly being TRBD1 (6 bases). Trimming took off 3 bases at V and 0 bases at J, with 11 bases between the two ends. This CDR3 comprises 14 residues. Germline-derived CDR1 and CDR2 are SQVTM and ANQGSEA. The CDR3 DNA reads TGCAGCGTTGAGAACAGGGCGTTGAACACTGAAGCTTTCTTT. Translated, it gives CSVENRALNTEAFF.